Reported below is one TCR beta chain. Its antigen specificity is not known. No base quality values were provided; no much bigger clone lies one nucleotide off. These data originate in a study of control samples from healthy donors and cancer patients (dated by TCRdb to about 2020). The CDR3 contains 13 residues, cysteine and phenylalanine counted. Left in the record is the CDR3 DNA by itself, 39 bases read in frame from the first base. V sheds 1 base and J sheds 4 bases, leaving 9 bases between their ends. From a lookup of the germline V gene (reference sequence), CDR1 and CDR2 are SGHNT and YYREEE. Library construction relied on the immunoSEQ multiplex PCR assay. In TCRdb, the immuneACCESS table is reduced to in-frame sequences with V and J assigned. These tables do not hold every clone; where another copy was compared, an unresolved V gene accounts for under half, and the others remain unexplained. The sample contains about 40,000 clones, roughly 92% of them found a single time. More than 3% of the sample is taken by the ten largest.

Sequencing was done on a sample of blood. The rearranged chain carries TRBV5-4 and TRBJ2-7; matching of 6 bases hints at TRBD1 as the D gene. The receptor was isolated from a woman between 50 and 59 years old in good health. The CDR3 protein: CASSLRGIYEQYF. The DNA sequence is given as TGTGCCAGCAGCTTGAGGGGGATATACGAGCAGTACTTC.